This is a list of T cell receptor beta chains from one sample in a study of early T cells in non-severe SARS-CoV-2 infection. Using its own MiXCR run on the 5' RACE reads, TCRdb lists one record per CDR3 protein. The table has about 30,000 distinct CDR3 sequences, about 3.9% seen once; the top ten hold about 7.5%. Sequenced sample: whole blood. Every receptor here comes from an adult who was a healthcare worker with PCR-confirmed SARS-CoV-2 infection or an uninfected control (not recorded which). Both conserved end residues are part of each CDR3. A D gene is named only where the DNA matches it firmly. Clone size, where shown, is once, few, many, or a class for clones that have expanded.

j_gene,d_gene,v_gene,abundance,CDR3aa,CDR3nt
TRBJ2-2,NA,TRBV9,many,CASSPGRGPTGELFF,TGTGCCAGCAGCCCGGGGCGGGGGCCGACCGGGGAGCTGTTTTTT
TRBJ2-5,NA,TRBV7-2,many,CASSLARETQYF,TGTGCCAGCAGCTTAGCGCGGGAGACCCAGTACTTC
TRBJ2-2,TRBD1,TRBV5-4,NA,CASSYHAGTGGVGELFF,TGTGCCAGCAGCTATCATGCCGGGACAGGGGGCGTCGGGGAGCTGTTTTTT
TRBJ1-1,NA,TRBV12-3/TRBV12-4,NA,CASSGTRAFF,TGTGCCAGCAGTGGGACAAGGGCTTTCTTT
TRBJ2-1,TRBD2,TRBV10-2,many,CATKWGGSLYNEQFF,TGCGCCACCAAATGGGGCGGGAGCCTGTACAATGAGCAGTTCTTC
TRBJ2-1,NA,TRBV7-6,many,CASSLARRNEQFF,TGTGCCAGCAGCTTAGCGCGGCGGAATGAGCAGTTCTTC
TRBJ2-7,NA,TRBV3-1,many,CASSPGRRRDEQYF,TGTGCCAGCAGCCCCGGGCGTCGAAGGGACGAGCAGTACTTC
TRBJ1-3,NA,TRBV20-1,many,CSARGGSSSGNTIYF,TGCAGTGCTAGGGGAGGGTCGAGCTCTGGAAACACCATATATTTT
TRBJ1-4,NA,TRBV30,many,CASGRGSGEKLFF,TGTGCCTCAGGCCGGGGGAGCGGTGAAAAACTGTTTTTT
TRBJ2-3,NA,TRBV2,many,CASSRSLVLGEQYF,TGTGCCAGCAGCAGGTCGCTAGTGTTGGGTGAGCAGTATTTT
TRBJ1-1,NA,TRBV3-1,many,CASSQGAEAFF,TGTGCCAGCAGCCAAGGTGCTGAAGCTTTCTTT
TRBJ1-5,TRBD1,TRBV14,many,CASSPTGVQPQHF,TGTGCCAGCAGCCCCACAGGGGTTCAGCCCCAGCATTTT